This T cell receptor (beta chain) was profiled in a study of shared clonotypes between healthy human individuals. Study conclusions and caveats: Represented diversity (both genetic and exposure-history) was limited by the small number of donors.

Concerning this clone itself: Its antigen remains unknown.

The assay was immunoSEQ multiplex PCR, and TCRdb's table has in-frame clones only and misses some. The table has 1,400,000 or so clones, about 98.5% seen once. The germline V gene encodes CDR1 LNHDA and CDR2 SQIVND (reference sequence). CDR3 size: 16 residues. The V and J ends lost 8 bases and 3 bases, in that order; junction bases with no gene match: 15. The sample taken for sequencing was naive CD4+ T cells sorted from blood. Subset meaning: CD45RA+ positively selected. The TCR comes from a man younger than 40 in good health. The rearrangement links TRBV19 to TRBJ2-7, with 8 nucleotides matching TRBD2. The CDR3 DNA follows: TGTGCCAGTGCACTTGGCCCGGGACTAGACTACTACGAGCAGTACTTC. Protein product: CASALGPGLDYYEQYF. Complete variable domain (other parts from reference TRBV19 and TRBJ2-7): DGGITQSPKYLFRKEGQNVTLSCEQNLNHDAMYWYRQDPGQGLRLIYYSQIVNDFQKGDIAEGYSVSREKKESFPLTVTSAQKNPTAFYLCASALGPGLDYYEQYFGPGTRLTVT.